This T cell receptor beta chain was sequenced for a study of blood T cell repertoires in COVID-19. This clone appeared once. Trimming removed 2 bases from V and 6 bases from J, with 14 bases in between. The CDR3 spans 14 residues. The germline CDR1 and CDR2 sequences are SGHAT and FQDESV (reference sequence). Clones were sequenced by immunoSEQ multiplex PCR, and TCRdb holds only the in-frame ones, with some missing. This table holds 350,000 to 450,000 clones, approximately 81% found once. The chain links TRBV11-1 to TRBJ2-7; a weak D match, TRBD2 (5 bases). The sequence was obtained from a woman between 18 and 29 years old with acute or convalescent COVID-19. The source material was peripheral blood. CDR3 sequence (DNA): TGTGCCAGCAGCTTATTTTCCGGGGATGGCGAGCAGTACTTC. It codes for CASSLFSGDGEQYF.